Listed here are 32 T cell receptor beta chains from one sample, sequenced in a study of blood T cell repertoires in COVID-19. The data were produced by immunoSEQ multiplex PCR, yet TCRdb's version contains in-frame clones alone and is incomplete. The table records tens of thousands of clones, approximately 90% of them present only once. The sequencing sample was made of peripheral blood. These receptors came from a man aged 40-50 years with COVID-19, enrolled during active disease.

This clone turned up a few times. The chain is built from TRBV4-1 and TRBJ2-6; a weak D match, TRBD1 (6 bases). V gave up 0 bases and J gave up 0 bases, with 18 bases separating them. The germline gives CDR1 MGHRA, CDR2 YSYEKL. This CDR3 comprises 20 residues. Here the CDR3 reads CASSQDLRDTVYSGANVLTF. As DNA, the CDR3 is TGCGCCAGCAGCCAAGATCTTCGGGACACTGTTTACTCTGGGGCCAACGTCCTGACTTTC.

CDR3 DNA: TGTGCCAGCAGCGTTTCGGGACAGTCAACGGCCGGGGAGCTGTTTTTT. Translating gives CASSVSGQSTAGELFF. The chain couples TRBV9 to TRBJ2-2; 7 positions agree with TRBD1. The V segment lost 2 bases and the J segment 6 bases; nucleotides outside the gene matches: 10. The length of the CDR3 is 16 residues. Per germline, CDR1 SGDLS and CDR2 YYNGEE. The variable domain in full, with the rest retrieved from reference TRBV9 and TRBJ2-2, is DSGVTQTPKHLITATGQRVTLRCSPRSGDLSVYWYQQSLDQGLQFLIQYYNGEERAKGNILERFSAQQFPDLHSELNLSSLELGDSALYFCASSVSGQSTAGELFFGEGSRLTVL.

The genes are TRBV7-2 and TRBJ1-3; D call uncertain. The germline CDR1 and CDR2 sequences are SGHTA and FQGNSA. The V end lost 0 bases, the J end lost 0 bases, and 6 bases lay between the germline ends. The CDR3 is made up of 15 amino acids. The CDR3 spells CASSLAVSSGNTIYF. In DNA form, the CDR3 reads TGTGCCAGCAGCTTAGCGGTCAGCTCTGGAAACACCATATATTTT.

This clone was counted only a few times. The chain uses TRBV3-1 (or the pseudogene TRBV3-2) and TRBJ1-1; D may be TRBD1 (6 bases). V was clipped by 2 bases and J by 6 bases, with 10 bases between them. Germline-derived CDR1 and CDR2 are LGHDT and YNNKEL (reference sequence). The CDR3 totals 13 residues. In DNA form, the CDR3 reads TGTGCCAGCAGCCAAACACAGGGTGCTGAAGCTTTCTTT. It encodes CASSQTQGAEAFF.

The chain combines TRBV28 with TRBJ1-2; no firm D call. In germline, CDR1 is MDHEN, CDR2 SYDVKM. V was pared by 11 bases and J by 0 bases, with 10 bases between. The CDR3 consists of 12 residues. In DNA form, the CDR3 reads TGTGCCGCCGAGGCGGCTAACTATGGCTACACCTTC. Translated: CAAEAANYGYTF.

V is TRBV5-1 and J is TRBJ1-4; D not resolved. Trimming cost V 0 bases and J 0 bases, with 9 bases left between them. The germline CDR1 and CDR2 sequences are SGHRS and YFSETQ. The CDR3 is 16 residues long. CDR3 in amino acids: CASSLGGAATNEKLFF. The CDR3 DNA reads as TGCGCCAGCAGCTTGGGTGGAGCCGCAACTAATGAAAAACTGTTTTTT.

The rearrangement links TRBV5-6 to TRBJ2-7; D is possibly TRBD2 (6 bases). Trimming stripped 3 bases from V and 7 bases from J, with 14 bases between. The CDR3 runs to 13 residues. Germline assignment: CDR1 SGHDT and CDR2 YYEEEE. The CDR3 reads CASSWAGSGEQYF. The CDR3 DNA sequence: TGTGCCAGCAGCTGGGCCGGGAGCGGGGAGCAGTACTTC.

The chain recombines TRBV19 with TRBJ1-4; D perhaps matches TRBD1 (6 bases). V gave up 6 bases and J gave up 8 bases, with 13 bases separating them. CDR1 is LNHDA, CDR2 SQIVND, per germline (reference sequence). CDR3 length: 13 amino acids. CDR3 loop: CASREGGVEKLFF. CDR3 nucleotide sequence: TGTGCCAGTAGAGAAGGGGGAGTGGAAAAACTGTTTTTT.

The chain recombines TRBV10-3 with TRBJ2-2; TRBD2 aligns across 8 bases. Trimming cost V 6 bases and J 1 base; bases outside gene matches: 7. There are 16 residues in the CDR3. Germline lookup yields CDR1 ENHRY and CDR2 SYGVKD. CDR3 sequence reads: CAIRAPRGGNTGELFF. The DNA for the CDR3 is TGTGCCATCAGAGCTCCTCGGGGGGGGAACACCGGGGAGCTGTTTTTT.

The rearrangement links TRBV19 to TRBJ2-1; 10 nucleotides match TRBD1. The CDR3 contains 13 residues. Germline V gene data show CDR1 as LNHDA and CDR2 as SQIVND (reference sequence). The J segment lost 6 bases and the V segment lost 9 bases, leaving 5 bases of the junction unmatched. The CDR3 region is CASRDRGTNEQFF. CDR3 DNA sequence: TGTGCCAGCCGGGACAGGGGCACCAATGAGCAGTTCTTC.

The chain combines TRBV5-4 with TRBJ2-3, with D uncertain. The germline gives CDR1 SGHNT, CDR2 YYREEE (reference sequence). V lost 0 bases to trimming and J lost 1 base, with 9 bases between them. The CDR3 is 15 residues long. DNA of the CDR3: TGTGCCAGCAGCTTGGGGGCCTTGGGCACAGATACGCAGTATTTT. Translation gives CASSLGALGTDTQYF.

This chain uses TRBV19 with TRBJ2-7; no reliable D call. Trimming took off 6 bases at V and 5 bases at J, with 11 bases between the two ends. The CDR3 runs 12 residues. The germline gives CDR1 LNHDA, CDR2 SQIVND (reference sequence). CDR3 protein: CASRGERNEQYF. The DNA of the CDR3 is TGTGCCAGTAGAGGCGAGAGGAACGAGCAGTACTTC.

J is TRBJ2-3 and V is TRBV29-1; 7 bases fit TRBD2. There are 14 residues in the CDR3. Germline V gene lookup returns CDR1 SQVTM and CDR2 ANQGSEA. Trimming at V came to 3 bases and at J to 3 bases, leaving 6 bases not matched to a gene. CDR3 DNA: TGCAGCGTTGACCCCTGGGGGGGTACAGATACGCAGTATTTT. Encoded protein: CSVDPWGGTDTQYF.

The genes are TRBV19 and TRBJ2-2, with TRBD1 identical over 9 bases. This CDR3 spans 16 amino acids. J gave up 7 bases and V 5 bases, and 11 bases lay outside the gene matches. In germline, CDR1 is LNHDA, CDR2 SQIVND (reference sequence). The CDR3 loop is CASSLRRDRGVGELFF. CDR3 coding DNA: TGTGCCAGTAGTCTCCGGAGAGACAGGGGGGTCGGGGAGCTGTTTTTT.

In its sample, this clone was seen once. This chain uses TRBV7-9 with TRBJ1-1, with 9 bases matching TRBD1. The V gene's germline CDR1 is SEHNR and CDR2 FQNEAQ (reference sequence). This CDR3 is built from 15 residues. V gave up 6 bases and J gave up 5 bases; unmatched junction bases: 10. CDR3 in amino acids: CASSLYRDRATEAFF. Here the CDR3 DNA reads TGTGCCAGCAGTTTGTACCGGGACAGGGCTACTGAAGCTTTCTTT.

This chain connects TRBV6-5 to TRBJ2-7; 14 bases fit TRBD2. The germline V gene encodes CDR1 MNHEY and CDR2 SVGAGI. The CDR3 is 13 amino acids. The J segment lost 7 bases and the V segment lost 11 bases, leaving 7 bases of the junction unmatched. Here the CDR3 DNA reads TGTGCCGTCGGGACTAGCGGGAGTGGGGAGCAGTACTTC. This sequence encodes CAVGTSGSGEQYF.

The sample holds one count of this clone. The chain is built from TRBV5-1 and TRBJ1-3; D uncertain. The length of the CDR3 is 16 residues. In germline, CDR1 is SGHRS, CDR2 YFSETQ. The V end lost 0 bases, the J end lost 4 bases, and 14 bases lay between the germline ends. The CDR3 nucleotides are TGCGCCAGCAGCTTGGGTCTTGCGGATTTGGGAAACACCATATATTTT. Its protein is CASSLGLADLGNTIYF.

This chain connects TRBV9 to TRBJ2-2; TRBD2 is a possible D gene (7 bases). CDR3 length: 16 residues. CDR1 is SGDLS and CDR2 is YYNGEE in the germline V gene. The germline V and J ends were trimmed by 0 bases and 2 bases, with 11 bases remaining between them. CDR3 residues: CASSVGWGGNTGELFF. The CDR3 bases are TGTGCCAGCAGCGTAGGTTGGGGGGGCAACACCGGGGAGCTGTTTTTT.

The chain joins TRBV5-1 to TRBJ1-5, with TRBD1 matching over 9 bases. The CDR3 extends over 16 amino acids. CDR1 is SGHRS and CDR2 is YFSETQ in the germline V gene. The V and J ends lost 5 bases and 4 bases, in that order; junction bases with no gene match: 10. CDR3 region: CASREGNRGPNQPQHF. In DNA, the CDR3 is TGCGCCAGCAGGGAAGGGAACAGGGGGCCGAATCAGCCCCAGCATTTT.

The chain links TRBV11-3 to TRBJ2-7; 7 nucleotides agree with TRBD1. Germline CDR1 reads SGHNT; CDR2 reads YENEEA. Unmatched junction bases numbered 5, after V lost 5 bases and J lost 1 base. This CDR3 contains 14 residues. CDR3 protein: CASSQMTGSYEQYF. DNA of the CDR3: TGTGCCAGCAGCCAAATGACAGGGTCCTACGAGCAGTACTTC.

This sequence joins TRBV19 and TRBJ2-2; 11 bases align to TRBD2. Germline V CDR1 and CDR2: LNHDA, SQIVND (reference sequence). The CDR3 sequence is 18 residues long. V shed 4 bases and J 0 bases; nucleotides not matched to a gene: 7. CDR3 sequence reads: CASSNAGTSGANTGELFF. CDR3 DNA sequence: TGTGCCAGTAGTAACGCCGGGACTAGCGGCGCGAACACCGGGGAGCTGTTTTTT.

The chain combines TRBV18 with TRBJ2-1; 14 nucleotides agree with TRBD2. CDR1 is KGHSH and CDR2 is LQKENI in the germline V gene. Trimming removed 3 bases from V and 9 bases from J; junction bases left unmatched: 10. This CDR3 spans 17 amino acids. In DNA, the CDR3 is TGTGCCAGCTCACCGGTTTTCGGACTAGCGGGAGGTGTTGAGCAGTTCTTC. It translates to CASSPVFGLAGGVEQFF. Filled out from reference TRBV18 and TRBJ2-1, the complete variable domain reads NAGVMQNPRHLVRRRGQEARLRCSPMKGHSHVYWYRQLPEEGLKFMVYLQKENIIDESGMPKERFSAEFPKEGPSILRIQQVVRGDSAAYFCASSPVFGLAGGVEQFFGPGTRLTVL.

The CDR3 protein is CASSVVGGAGETQYF. CDR3 nucleotides: TGTGCCAGCAGCGTAGTCGGAGGAGCTGGGGAGACCCAGTACTTC. The chain has TRBV9 and TRBJ2-5; weak D call: TRBD2 (5 bases). The ends were cut back, 0 bases at V and 5 bases at J, with 14 bases in the middle. CDR3 size: 15 residues. Germline V gene sequence: CDR1 SGDLS, CDR2 YYNGEE.

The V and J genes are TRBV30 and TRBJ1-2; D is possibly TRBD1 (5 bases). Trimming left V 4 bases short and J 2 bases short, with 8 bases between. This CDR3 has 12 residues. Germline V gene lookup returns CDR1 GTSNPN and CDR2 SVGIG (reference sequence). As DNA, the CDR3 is TGTGCCTGGACGGGGGGGAACTATGGCTACACCTTC. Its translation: CAWTGGNYGYTF.

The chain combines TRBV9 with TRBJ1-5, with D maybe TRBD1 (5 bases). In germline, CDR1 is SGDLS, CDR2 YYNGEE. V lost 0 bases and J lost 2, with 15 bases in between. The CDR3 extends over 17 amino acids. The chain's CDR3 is CASSVEADSRGNQPQHF. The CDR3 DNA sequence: TGTGCCAGCAGCGTAGAAGCAGACAGTCGAGGCAATCAGCCCCAGCATTTT.

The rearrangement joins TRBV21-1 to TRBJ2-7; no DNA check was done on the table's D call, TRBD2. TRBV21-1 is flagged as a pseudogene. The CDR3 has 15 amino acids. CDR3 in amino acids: CASSTREIGGGEQYF. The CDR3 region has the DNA TGTGCCAGCAGCACGCGGGAGATCGGGGGCGGTGAGCAGTACTTC.

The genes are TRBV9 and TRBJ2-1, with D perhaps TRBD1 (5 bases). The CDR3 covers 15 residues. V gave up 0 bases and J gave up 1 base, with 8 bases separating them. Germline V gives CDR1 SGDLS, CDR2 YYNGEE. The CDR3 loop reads CASSVEGLSYNEQFF. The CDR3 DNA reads TGTGCCAGCAGCGTAGAGGGGCTATCCTACAATGAGCAGTTCTTC.

The CDR3 sequence is CASSRLAGTYEQYF. CDR3 coding DNA: TGTGCCAGCAGTAGACTAGCGGGGACCTACGAGCAGTACTTC. The chain couples TRBV6-5 to TRBJ2-7, with 11 positions matching TRBD2. The CDR3 extends over 14 amino acids. Germline lookup yields CDR1 MNHEY and CDR2 SVGAGI. The V and J ends lost 5 bases and 2 bases, in that order; junction bases with no gene match: 2.

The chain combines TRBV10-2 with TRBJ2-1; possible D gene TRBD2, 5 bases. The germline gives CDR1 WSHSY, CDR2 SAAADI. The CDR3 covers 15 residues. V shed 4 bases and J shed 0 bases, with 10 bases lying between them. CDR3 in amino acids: CASSGSGSSYNEQFF. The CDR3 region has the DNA TGCGCCAGCAGTGGATCGGGGAGCTCCTACAATGAGCAGTTCTTC.

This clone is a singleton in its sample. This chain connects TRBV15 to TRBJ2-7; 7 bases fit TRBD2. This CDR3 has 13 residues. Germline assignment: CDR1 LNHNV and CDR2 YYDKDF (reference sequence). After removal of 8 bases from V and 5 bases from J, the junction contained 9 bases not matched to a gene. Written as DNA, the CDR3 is TGTGCCACCGCTGCGGGAGTGGTCCACGAGCAGTACTTC. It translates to CATAAGVVHEQYF. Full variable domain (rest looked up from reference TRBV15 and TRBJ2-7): DAMVIQNPRYQVTQFGKPVTLSCSQTLNHNVMYWYQQKSSQAPKLLFHYYDKDFNNEADTPDNFQSRRPNTSFCFLDIRSPGLGDTAMYLCATAAGVVHEQYFGPGTRLTVT.

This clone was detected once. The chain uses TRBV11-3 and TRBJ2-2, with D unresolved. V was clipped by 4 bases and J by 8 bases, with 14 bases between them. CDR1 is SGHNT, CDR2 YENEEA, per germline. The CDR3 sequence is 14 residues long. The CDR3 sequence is CASSSSPQAGELFF. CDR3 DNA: TGTGCCAGCAGCTCTTCCCCGCAAGCTGGGGAGCTGTTTTTT. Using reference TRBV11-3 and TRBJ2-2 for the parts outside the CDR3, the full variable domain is EAGVVQSPRYKIIEKKQPVAFWCNPISGHNTLYWYLQNLGQGPELLIRYENEEAVDDSQLPKDRFSAERLKGVDSTLKIQPAELGDSAVYLCASSSSPQAGELFFGEGSRLTVL.

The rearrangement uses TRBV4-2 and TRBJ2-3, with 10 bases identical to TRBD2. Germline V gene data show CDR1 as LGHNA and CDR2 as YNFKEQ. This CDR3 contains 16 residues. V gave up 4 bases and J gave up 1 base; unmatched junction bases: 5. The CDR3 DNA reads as TGTGCCAGCAGCCCCCAGAGCGGGGGGGGCACAGATACGCAGTATTTT. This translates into CASSPQSGGGTDTQYF.